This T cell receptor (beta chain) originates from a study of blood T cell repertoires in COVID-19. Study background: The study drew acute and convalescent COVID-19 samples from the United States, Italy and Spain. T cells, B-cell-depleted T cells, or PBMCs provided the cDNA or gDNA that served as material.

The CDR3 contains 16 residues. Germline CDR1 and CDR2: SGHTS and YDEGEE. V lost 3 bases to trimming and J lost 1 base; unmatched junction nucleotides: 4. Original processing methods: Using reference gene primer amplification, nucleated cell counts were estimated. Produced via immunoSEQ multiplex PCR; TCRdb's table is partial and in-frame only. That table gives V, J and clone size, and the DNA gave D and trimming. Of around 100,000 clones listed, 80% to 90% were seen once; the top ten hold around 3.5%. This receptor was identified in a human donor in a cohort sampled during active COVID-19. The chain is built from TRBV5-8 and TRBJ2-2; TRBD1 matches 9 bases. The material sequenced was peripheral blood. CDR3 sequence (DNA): TGTGCCAGCAGCTGGGGACAGGGTGTGAACACCGGGGAGCTGTTTTTT. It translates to CASSWGQGVNTGELFF.